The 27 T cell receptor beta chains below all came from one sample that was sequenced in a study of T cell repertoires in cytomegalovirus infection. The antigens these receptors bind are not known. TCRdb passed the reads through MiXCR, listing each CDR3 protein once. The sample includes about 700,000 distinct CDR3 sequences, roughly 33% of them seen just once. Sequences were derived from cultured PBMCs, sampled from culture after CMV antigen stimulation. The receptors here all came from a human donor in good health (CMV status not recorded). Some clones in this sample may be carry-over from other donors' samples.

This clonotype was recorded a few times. CDR3 protein: CASSLGRDTETQYF. For the CDR3, the DNA is TGTGCCAGCAGCTTAGGGCGGGATACAGAGACCCAGTACTTC. V usage is TRBV7-2 and J usage is TRBJ2-5; TRBD2 is a possible D gene (6 bases). Germline V lookup: CDR1 SGHTA, CDR2 FQGNSA. Trimming left V 1 base short and J 4 bases short, with 10 bases between. The CDR3 covers 14 residues.

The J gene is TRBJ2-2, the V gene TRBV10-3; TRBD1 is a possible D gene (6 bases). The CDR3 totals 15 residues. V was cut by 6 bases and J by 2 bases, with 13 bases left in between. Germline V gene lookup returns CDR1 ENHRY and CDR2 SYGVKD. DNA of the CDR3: TGTGCCATCAGCCCCGGACAGCAAAACACCGGGGAGCTGTTTTTT. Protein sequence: CAISPGQQNTGELFF.

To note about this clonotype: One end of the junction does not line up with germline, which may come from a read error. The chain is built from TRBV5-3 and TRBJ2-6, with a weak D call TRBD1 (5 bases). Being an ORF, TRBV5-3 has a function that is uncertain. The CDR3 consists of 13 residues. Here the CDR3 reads CASTEAGANVLAF. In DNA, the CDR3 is TGTGCCAGCACCGAGGCTGGGGCCAACGTCCTGGCTTTC.

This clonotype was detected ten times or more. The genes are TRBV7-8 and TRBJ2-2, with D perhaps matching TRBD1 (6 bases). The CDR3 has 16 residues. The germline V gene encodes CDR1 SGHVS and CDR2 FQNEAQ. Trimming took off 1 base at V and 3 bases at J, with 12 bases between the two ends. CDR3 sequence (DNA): TGTGCCAGCAGCTTAGTCCCGACAGGCTACACCGGGGAGCTGTTTTTT. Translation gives CASSLVPTGYTGELFF.

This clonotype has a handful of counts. CDR3 DNA sequence: TGTGCCAGCAACCAACCCGGGACAATACAACGGGAGCAGTTCTTC. Translation gives CASNQPGTIQREQFF. The genes are TRBV6-2 or TRBV6-3 and TRBJ2-1; D is perhaps TRBD1 (6 bases). The CDR3 spans 15 residues. The germline V gene has CDR1 MNHEY and CDR2 SVGEGT. Trimming stripped 7 bases from V and 10 bases from J, with 23 bases between.

The CDR3 DNA reads as TGTGCCAGCAGCTTAGCCTTGGGTGAGCAGTTCTTC. Residues: CASSLALGEQFF. V usage is TRBV7-2 and J usage is TRBJ2-1; D call uncertain. The CDR3 runs 12 residues. Germline V CDR1 and CDR2: SGHTA, FQGNSA. Trimming stripped 0 bases from V and 9 bases from J, with 6 bases between.

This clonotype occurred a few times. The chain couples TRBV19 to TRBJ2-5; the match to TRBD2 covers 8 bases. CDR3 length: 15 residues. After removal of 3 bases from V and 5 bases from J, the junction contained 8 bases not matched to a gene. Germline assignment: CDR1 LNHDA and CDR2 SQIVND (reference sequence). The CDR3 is CASSMKGLDMETQYF. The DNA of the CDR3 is TGTGCCAGTAGTATGAAGGGACTAGACATGGAGACCCAGTACTTC.

The CDR3 region is CASSPQGAIDEQYF. Here the CDR3 DNA reads TGTGCCAGCTCACCACAGGGGGCTATAGACGAGCAGTACTTC. The chain employs TRBV18 and TRBJ2-7; 7 bases align to TRBD1. The V and J ends lost 1 base and 5 bases, in that order; junction bases with no gene match: 5. CDR3 length: 14 amino acids. Germline lookup yields CDR1 KGHSH and CDR2 LQKENI.

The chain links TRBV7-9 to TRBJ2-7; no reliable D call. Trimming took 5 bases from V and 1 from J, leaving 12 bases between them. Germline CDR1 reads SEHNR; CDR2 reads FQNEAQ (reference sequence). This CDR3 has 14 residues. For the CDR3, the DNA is TGTGCCAGCAGCCGGCCCACTGCATCCTACGAGCAGTACTTC. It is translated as CASSRPTASYEQYF.

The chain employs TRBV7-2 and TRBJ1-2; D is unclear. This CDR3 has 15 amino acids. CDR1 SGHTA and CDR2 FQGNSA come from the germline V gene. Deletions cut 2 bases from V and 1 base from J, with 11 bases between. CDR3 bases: TGTGCCAGCAGCTTAAACCCCAACAGTAACTATGGCTACACCTTC. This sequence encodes CASSLNPNSNYGYTF.

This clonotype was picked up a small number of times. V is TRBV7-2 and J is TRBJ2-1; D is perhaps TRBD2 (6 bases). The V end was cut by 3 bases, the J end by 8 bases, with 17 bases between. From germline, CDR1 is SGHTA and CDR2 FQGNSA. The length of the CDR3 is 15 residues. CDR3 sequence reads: CASSFTFGGGDEQFF. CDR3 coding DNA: TGTGCCAGCAGCTTCACTTTCGGGGGTGGCGATGAGCAGTTCTTC.

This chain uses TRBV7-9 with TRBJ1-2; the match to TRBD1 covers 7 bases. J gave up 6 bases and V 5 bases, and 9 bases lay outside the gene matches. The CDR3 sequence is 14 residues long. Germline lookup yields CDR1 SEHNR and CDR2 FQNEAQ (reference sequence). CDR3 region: CASSPGAGGDGYTF. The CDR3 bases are TGTGCCAGCAGCCCCGGAGCAGGGGGGGATGGCTACACCTTC.

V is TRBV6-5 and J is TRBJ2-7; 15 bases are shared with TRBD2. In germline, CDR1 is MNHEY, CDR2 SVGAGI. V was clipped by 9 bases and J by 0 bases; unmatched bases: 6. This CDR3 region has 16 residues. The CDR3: CARRTSGRESSYEQYF. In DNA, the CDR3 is TGTGCCAGGAGGACTAGCGGGAGGGAAAGCTCCTACGAGCAGTACTTC.

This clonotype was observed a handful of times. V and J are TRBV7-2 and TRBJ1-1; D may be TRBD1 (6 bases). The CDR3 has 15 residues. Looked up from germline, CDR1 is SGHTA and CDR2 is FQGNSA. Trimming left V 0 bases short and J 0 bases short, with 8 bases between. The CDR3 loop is CASSLAHRVNTEAFF. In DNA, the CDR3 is TGTGCCAGCAGCTTAGCGCACAGGGTGAACACTGAAGCTTTCTTT. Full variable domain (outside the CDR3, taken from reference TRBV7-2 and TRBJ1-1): GAGVSQSPSNKVTEKGKDVELRCDPISGHTALYWYRQSLGQGLEFLIYFQGNSAPDKSGLPSDRFSAERTGGSVSTLTIQRTQQEDSAVYLCASSLAHRVNTEAFFGQGTRLTVV.

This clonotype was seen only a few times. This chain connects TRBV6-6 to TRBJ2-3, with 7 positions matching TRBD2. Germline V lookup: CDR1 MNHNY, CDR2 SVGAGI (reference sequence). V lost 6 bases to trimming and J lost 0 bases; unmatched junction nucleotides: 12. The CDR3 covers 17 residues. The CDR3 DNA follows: TGTGCCAGCAGCCAGAACTCACTAGCGACTAGCACAGATACGCAGTATTTT. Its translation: CASSQNSLATSTDTQYF.

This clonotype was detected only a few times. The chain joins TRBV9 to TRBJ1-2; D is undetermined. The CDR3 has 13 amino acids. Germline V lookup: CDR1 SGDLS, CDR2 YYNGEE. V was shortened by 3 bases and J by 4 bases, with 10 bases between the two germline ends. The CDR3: CASSADGLYGYTF. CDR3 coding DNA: TGTGCCAGCAGCGCAGACGGCCTCTATGGCTACACCTTC. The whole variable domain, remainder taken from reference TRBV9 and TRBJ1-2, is DSGVTQTPKHLITATGQRVTLRCSPRSGDLSVYWYQQSLDQGLQFLIQYYNGEERAKGNILERFSAQQFPDLHSELNLSSLELGDSALYFCASSADGLYGYTFGSGTRLTVV.

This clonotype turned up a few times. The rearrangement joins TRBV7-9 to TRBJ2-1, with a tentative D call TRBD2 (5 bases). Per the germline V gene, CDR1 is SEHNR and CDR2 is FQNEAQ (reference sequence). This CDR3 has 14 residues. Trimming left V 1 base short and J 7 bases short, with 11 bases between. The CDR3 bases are TGTGCCAGCAGCTTAGTGGGGAGACGAAATGAGCAGTTCTTC. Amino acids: CASSLVGRRNEQFF.

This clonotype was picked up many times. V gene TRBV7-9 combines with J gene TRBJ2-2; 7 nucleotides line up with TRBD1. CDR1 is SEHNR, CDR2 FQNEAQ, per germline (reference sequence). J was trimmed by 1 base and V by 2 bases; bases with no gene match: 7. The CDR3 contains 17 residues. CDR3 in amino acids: CASSLKSDRENTGELFF. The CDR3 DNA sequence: TGTGCCAGCAGCTTAAAGTCAGACAGGGAGAACACCGGGGAGCTGTTTTTT.

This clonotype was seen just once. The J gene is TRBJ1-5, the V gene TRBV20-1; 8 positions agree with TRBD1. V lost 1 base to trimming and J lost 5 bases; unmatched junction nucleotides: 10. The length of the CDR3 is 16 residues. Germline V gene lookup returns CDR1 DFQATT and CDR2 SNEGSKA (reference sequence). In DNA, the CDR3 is TGCAGTGCTAGAGGCGTTGGAGACAGGGGCGATCAGCCCCAGCATTTT. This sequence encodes CSARGVGDRGDQPQHF.

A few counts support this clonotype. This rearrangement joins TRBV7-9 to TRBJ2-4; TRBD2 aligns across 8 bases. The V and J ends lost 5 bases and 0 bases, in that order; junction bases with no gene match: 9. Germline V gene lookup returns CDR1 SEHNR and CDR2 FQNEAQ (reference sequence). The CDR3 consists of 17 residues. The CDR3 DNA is TGTGCCAGCAGCCCTCGGGGGGGAGACCTAGCCAAAAACATTCAGTACTTC. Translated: CASSPRGGDLAKNIQYF.

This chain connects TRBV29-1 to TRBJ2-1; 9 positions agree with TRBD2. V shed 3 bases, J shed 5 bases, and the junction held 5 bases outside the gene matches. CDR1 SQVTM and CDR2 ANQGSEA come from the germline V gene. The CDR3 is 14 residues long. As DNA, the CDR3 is TGCAGCGTTGATATGTCTAGCGGGAACAATGAGCAGTTCTTC. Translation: CSVDMSSGNNEQFF.

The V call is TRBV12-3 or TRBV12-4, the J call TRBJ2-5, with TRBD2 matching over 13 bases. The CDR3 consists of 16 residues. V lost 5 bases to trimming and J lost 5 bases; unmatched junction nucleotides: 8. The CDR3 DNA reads TGTGCCAGCAGTCCTGCGGGACTAGCGGGGCAGGAGACCCAGTACTTC. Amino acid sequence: CASSPAGLAGQETQYF.

DNA for the CDR3: TGTGCCAGCAGCTTGAATCGGGGACAGGCTTTCTACACCTTC. This translates into CASSLNRGQAFYTF. V is TRBV7-2 and J is TRBJ1-2; 8 bases are a match to TRBD1. V was clipped by 3 bases and J by 10 bases; unmatched bases: 10. Germline V gives CDR1 SGHTA, CDR2 FQGNSA. The CDR3 runs 14 residues.

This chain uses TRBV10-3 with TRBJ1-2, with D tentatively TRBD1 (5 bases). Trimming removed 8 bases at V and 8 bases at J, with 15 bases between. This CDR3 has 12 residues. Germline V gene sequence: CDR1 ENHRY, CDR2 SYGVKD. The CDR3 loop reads CAIGAPSRGYTF. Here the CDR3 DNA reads TGTGCCATCGGGGCGCCGTCACGGGGCTACACCTTC.

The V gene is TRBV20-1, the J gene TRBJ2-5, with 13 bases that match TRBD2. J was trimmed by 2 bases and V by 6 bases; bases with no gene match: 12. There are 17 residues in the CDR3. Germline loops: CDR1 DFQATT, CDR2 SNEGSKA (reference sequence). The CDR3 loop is CSAPRRTSGGLQETQYF. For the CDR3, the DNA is TGCAGTGCCCCCAGGCGGACTAGCGGGGGACTTCAAGAGACCCAGTACTTC.

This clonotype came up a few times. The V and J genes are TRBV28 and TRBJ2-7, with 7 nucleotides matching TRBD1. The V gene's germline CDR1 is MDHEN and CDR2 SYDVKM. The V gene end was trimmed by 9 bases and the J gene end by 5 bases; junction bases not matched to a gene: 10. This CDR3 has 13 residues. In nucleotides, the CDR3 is TGTGCCAGTAATGACAGGGCCATCGACGAGCAGTACTTC. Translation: CASNDRAIDEQYF.

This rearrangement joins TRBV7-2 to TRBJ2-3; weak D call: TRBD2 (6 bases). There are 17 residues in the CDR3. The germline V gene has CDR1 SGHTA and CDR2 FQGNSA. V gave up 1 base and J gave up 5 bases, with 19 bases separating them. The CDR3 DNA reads TGTGCCAGCAGCTTAGGGGGCGGGCCGGGGGTTGGAGATACGCAGTATTTT. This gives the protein CASSLGGGPGVGDTQYF.